The 14 T cell receptor beta chains in this list originate from one sample, sequenced in a study of high-grade serous ovarian cancer treatment subgroups. Produced via immunoSEQ multiplex PCR; TCRdb's table is partial and in-frame only. Of some 9,100 clones in the sample, 72% are singletons; the top ten hold roughly 10%. The tumor samples were collected prior to definitive surgery or chemotherapy. Sequences were obtained from tumor tissue. These receptors were collected from a human donor with high-grade serous ovarian cancer.

CDR3 coding DNA: TGTGCCAGCAGAAACCTAGCGGGAGTCGGCAATGAGCAGTTCTTC. Translation gives CASRNLAGVGNEQFF. The chain combines TRBV28 with TRBJ2-1, with 10 bases that match TRBD2. The J segment lost 6 bases and the V segment lost 6 bases, leaving 8 bases of the junction unmatched. Germline V gene data show CDR1 as MDHEN and CDR2 as SYDVKM. The CDR3 sequence is 15 residues long.

In its sample, this clone was seen a few times. J is TRBJ1-2 and V is TRBV27; D gene ambiguous. Between the trimmed V and J ends, which lost 0 bases and 4 bases, there was a span of 12 bases. In germline, CDR1 is MNHEY, CDR2 SMNVEV (reference sequence). The CDR3 runs to 15 residues. CDR3 sequence: CASSLSSGGLYGYTF. CDR3 DNA sequence: TGTGCCAGCAGTTTATCGTCAGGAGGACTCTATGGCTACACCTTC.

The CDR3 sequence is CASSLPNQYF. The CDR3 DNA reads as TGTGCCAGCAGCCTACCGAATCAGTACTTC. The V and J genes are TRBV5-5 and TRBJ2-7; D not resolved. The V and J ends lost 4 bases and 10 bases respectively, with 9 bases between them. The CDR3 length is 10 residues. CDR1 and CDR2 (germline): SGHKS, YYEKEE (reference sequence).

The V call is TRBV2, the J call TRBJ1-3; a possible D gene is TRBD1 (5 bases). The germline CDR1 and CDR2 sequences are SNHLY and FYNNEI. V shed 2 bases and J shed 4 bases, with 9 bases lying between them. The CDR3 totals 14 residues. Here the CDR3 DNA reads TGTGCCAGCAGTGAAATAGGGGTCGGAAACACCATATATTTT. It translates to CASSEIGVGNTIYF. The whole variable domain, filled in from reference TRBV2 and TRBJ1-3, reads EPEVTQTPSHQVTQMGQEVILRCVPISNHLYFYWYRQILGQKVEFLVSFYNNEISEKSEIFDDQFSVERPDGSNFTLKIRSTKLEDSAMYFCASSEIGVGNTIYFGEGSWLTVV.

The genes are TRBV5-8 and TRBJ2-7; the match to TRBD1 covers 8 bases. The CDR3 runs 16 residues. V lost 4 bases to trimming and J lost 3 bases; unmatched junction nucleotides: 12. CDR1 SGHTS and CDR2 YDEGEE come from the germline V gene. The CDR3 bases are TGTGCCAGCAGCCATACACGGACAGGGTTTTTCTACGAGCAGTACTTC. Translated, it gives CASSHTRTGFFYEQYF. Full variable domain (outside the CDR3, taken from reference TRBV5-8 and TRBJ2-7): EAGVTQSPTHLIKTRGQQATLRCSPISGHTSVYWYQQALGLGLQFLLWYDEGEERNRGNFPPRFSGRQFPNYSSELNVNALELEDSALYLCASSHTRTGFFYEQYFGPGTRLTVT.

V is TRBV10-3 and J is TRBJ2-7, with D tentatively TRBD1 or TRBD2 (5 bases each). The germline V and J ends were trimmed by 6 bases and 3 bases, with 21 bases remaining between them. The germline gives CDR1 ENHRY, CDR2 SYGVKD. This CDR3 is built from 16 residues. In DNA form, the CDR3 reads TGTGCCATCAGCCCACGGGCCGGGACGGGTGACTACGAGCAGTACTTC. Its translation is CAISPRAGTGDYEQYF.

The gene calls are TRBV28 and TRBJ2-3; D is ambiguous. Deletions cut 5 bases from V and 3 bases from J, with 3 bases between. Germline lookup yields CDR1 MDHEN and CDR2 SYDVKM. The CDR3 is made up of 11 amino acids. CDR3 residues: CASSLTDTQYF. The CDR3 DNA follows: TGTGCCAGCAGTCTGACAGATACGCAGTATTTT. The full variable domain, with the rest looked up from reference TRBV28 and TRBJ2-3, is DVKVTQSSRYLVKRTGEKVFLECVQDMDHENMFWYRQDPGLGLRLIYFSYDVKMKEKGDIPEGYSVSREKKERFSLILESASTNQTSMYLCASSLTDTQYFGPGTRLTVL.

The chain uses TRBV18 and TRBJ2-3; 7 nucleotides align to TRBD2. The junction had 8 bases not matched to a gene; V was cut back by 3 bases and J by 5 bases. This CDR3 comprises 15 residues. Germline values: CDR1 KGHSH, CDR2 LQKENI. CDR3 nucleotides: TGTGCCAGCTCACCTTCAGCGGGGACGGTAGATACGCAGTATTTT. Translating it yields CASSPSAGTVDTQYF.

The chain joins TRBV11-2 to TRBJ2-7, with no clear D. The V and J ends lost 4 bases and 2 bases respectively, with 12 bases between them. The germline gives CDR1 SGHAT, CDR2 FQNNGV. CDR3 length: 14 residues. Written as DNA, the CDR3 is TGTGCCAGCAGCTCCGAAAGGGATCCCTACGAGCAGTACTTC. Its protein product is CASSSERDPYEQYF.

The chain employs TRBV7-4 and TRBJ1-4; D not certain. V was pared by 8 bases and J by 8 bases, with 18 bases between. The CDR3 is 14 amino acids. Germline V CDR1 and CDR2: SGHVT, SQSDAQ. This chain's CDR3 is CASSKPRKGEKLFF. CDR3 in DNA: TGTGCCAGCTCCAAGCCCAGGAAAGGGGAAAAACTGTTTTTT.

The chain links TRBV7-9 to TRBJ1-1; 9 bases map to TRBD1. The germline V gene has CDR1 SEHNR and CDR2 FQNEAQ (reference sequence). This CDR3 has 15 amino acids. Germline trimming cut 7 bases from V and 1 base from J; bases unmatched to any gene: 7. The CDR3 sequence: CASKQGAGRNTEAFF. As DNA, the CDR3 is TGTGCCAGCAAACAGGGGGCCGGGCGGAACACTGAAGCTTTCTTT.

This sequence joins TRBV11-2 and TRBJ1-1, with 7 bases that match TRBD1. The V gene's germline CDR1 is SGHAT and CDR2 FQNNGV. This CDR3 comprises 17 residues. J lost 0 bases, V lost 4 bases, and 11 bases had no gene match. The CDR3 region is CASSSRAQGLLNTEAFF. CDR3 coding DNA: TGTGCCAGCAGCTCCCGGGCACAGGGGCTTTTGAACACTGAAGCTTTCTTT.

This clone has more than one count but fewer than ten. In DNA, the CDR3 is TGTGCCAGCAGTTTAGCAGGGAACTATGGCTACACCTTC. This codes for CASSLAGNYGYTF. The genes are TRBV28 and TRBJ1-2, with TRBD1 as a possible D gene (5 bases). Between the trimmed V and J ends, which lost 2 bases and 2 bases, there was a span of 6 bases. CDR1 is MDHEN and CDR2 is SYDVKM in the germline V gene. This CDR3 region has 13 residues.

The chain recombines TRBV18 with TRBJ2-1; a weak D match, TRBD2 (6 bases). The germline V gene has CDR1 KGHSH and CDR2 LQKENI. V dropped 1 base and J dropped 5 bases, with 12 bases sitting between them. The CDR3 is 15 residues long. The CDR3 DNA follows: TGTGCCAGCTCACCACGGGGGGAGCGGAACAATGAGCAGTTCTTC. As protein: CASSPRGERNNEQFF.